Below, 23 T cell receptor beta chains from the same sample are listed, as sequenced in a study of control samples from healthy donors and cancer patients. TCRdb keeps only in-frame clones here, not all; method: immunoSEQ multiplex PCR. The sample shows about 200,000 clones, over 80% of them seen only once. Material for sequencing was blood. These receptor sequences come from a man under 40 in good health.

V and J are TRBV5-1 and TRBJ1-6; D gene unclear. The germline V gene has CDR1 SGHRS and CDR2 YFSETQ. Trimming took off 0 bases at V and 6 bases at J, with 7 bases between the two ends. The CDR3 runs to 14 residues. The CDR3, as DNA: TGCGCCAGCAGCTTGGGTGACGGTAATTCACCCCTCCACTTT. It codes for CASSLGDGNSPLHF.

The rearrangement links TRBV29-1 to TRBJ1-1, with D unclear. The CDR3 sequence is 12 residues long. From germline, CDR1 is SQVTM and CDR2 ANQGSEA. Trimming stripped 3 bases from V and 6 bases from J, with 11 bases between. The CDR3 spells CSVEIGFSEAFF. The CDR3 coding sequence is TGCAGCGTTGAGATAGGTTTCTCTGAAGCTTTCTTT.

The gene calls are TRBV10-2 and TRBJ1-1; no clear D gene. The germline gives CDR1 WSHSY, CDR2 SAAADI. The CDR3 is made up of 13 amino acids. V was pared by 2 bases and J by 0 bases, with 4 bases between. CDR3 in DNA: TGCGCCAGCAGTGAGAGCATGAACACTGAAGCTTTCTTT. Translated, it gives CASSESMNTEAFF.

The sample holds one count of this clone. V and J are TRBV7-3 and TRBJ2-1; TRBD1 matches 9 bases. The germline CDR1 and CDR2 sequences are SGHTA and FQGTGA. J was trimmed by 6 bases and V by 5 bases; bases with no gene match: 8. This CDR3 has 15 residues. CDR3 bases: TGTGCCAGCAGCCCACAGGGGGCGCGGCTCAATGAGCAGTTCTTC. The encoded protein is CASSPQGARLNEQFF.

This clone was observed a single time. The rearrangement links TRBV2 to TRBJ2-1; 9 nucleotides align to TRBD1. CDR1 is SNHLY and CDR2 is FYNNEI in the germline V gene. J was trimmed by 7 bases and V by 6 bases; bases with no gene match: 7. This CDR3 has 14 amino acids. This CDR3 reads CASSSGTGRNEQFF. The CDR3 nucleotides are TGTGCCAGCAGCTCCGGGACAGGGAGGAATGAGCAGTTCTTC.

The V call is TRBV10-2, the J call TRBJ2-2; 7 positions agree with TRBD2. The V gene end was trimmed by 8 bases and the J gene end by 0 bases; junction bases not matched to a gene: 3. There are 14 residues in the CDR3. The germline V gene encodes CDR1 WSHSY and CDR2 SAAADI. The CDR3: CASVGGANTGELFF. Here the CDR3 DNA reads TGCGCCAGCGTTGGGGGGGCGAACACCGGGGAGCTGTTTTTT.

The V call is TRBV6-1, the J call TRBJ1-2; 9 nucleotides agree with TRBD1. Trimming took 3 bases from V and 4 from J; bases not matched to a gene: 6. The germline CDR1 and CDR2 sequences are MNHNS and SASEGT. The CDR3 is made up of 15 amino acids. CDR3 DNA: TGTGCCAGCAGTGACGGACAGGGGCTTGGCTATGGCTACACCTTC. As protein: CASSDGQGLGYGYTF.

Written as DNA, the CDR3 is TGTGCCAGCAGCTTGGGACAGGGGGAATATGGCTACACCTTC. Amino acid sequence: CASSLGQGEYGYTF. This chain links TRBV7-6 with TRBJ1-2; 11 nucleotides line up with TRBD1. The ends lost 3 bases at V and 5 bases at J; junction bases unmatched: 2. The CDR3 consists of 14 residues. CDR1 SGHVS and CDR2 FNYEAQ come from the germline V gene.

This CDR3 reads CASSLVGIGGNQPQHF. CDR3 DNA sequence: TGTGCCAGCAGCTTGGTAGGGATTGGAGGCAATCAGCCCCAGCATTTT. The chain is built from TRBV5-8 and TRBJ1-5; D not certain. Germline V CDR1 and CDR2: SGHTS, YDEGEE. The CDR3 contains 16 residues. The ends were cut back, 0 bases at V and 2 bases at J, with 12 bases in the middle.

The chain links TRBV7-9 to TRBJ1-1, with D tentatively TRBD1 (5 bases). Germline V gene sequence: CDR1 SEHNR, CDR2 FQNEAQ (reference sequence). The CDR3 spans 14 residues. V was shortened by 1 base and J by 6 bases, with 12 bases between the two germline ends. The CDR3, as DNA: TGTGCCAGCAGCTTAGGGGCCGGGGCCCCTGAAGCTTTCTTT. Translation: CASSLGAGAPEAFF. The variable domain in full, completed from reference TRBV7-9 and TRBJ1-1, reads DTGVSQNPRHKITKRGQNVTFRCDPISEHNRLYWYRQTLGQGPEFLTYFQNEAQLEKSRLLSDRFSAERPKGSFSTLEIQRTEQGDSAMYLCASSLGAGAPEAFFGQGTRLTVV.

This clone came up a few times. The J gene is TRBJ1-2, the V gene TRBV4-1; possibly TRBD1 for D (5 bases). Looked up from germline, CDR1 is MGHRA and CDR2 is YSYEKL. The CDR3 is 17 residues long. V gave up 1 base and J gave up 2 bases, with 17 bases separating them. CDR3 in DNA: TGCGCCAGCAGCCAAGTTTTCGACAGACAAAACAACTATGGCTACACCTTC. This encodes CASSQVFDRQNNYGYTF.

V usage is TRBV5-6 and J usage is TRBJ1-2; D is perhaps TRBD1 (5 bases). This CDR3 has 18 residues. Per germline, CDR1 SGHDT and CDR2 YYEEEE. Trimming removed 0 bases at V and 8 bases at J, with 26 bases between. The CDR3 coding sequence is TGTGCCAGCAGCTTGGGTGGCGACAGCGACCACCCGGGGGGAGGCTACACCTTC. Residues: CASSLGGDSDHPGGGYTF. Full variable domain (missing parts from reference TRBV5-6 and TRBJ1-2): DAGVTQSPTHLIKTRGQQVTLRCSPKSGHDTVSWYQQALGQGPQFIFQYYEEEERQRGNFPDRFSGHQFPNYSSELNVNALLLGDSALYLCASSLGGDSDHPGGGYTFGSGTRLTVV.

This rearrangement joins TRBV24-1 to TRBJ2-1; tentatively, D is TRBD1 (6 bases). The V end was cut by 10 bases, the J end by 10 bases, with 19 bases between. Germline V gene lookup returns CDR1 KGHDR and CDR2 SFDVKD. This CDR3 region has 13 residues. The DNA for the CDR3 is TGTGCCACGGCCCGGACAGACGGGTGGGAGCAGTTCTTC. Residues: CATARTDGWEQFF.

V usage is TRBV9 and J usage is TRBJ2-3, with TRBD2 identical over 9 bases. Germline trimming cut 2 bases from V and 2 bases from J; bases unmatched to any gene: 6. The CDR3 totals 16 residues. Germline V gene sequence: CDR1 SGDLS, CDR2 YYNGEE. This CDR3 is CASSVGLAKHTDTQYF. CDR3 DNA: TGTGCCAGCAGCGTCGGACTAGCGAAACACACAGATACGCAGTATTTT.

This CDR3 is CASKGPIHEQFF. In DNA, the CDR3 is TGTGCCAGCAAGGGTCCGATTCATGAGCAGTTCTTC. V usage is TRBV19 and J usage is TRBJ2-1; D is undetermined. This CDR3 has 12 amino acids. The V and J ends lost 9 bases and 8 bases respectively, with 14 bases between them. CDR1 is LNHDA and CDR2 is SQIVND in the germline V gene (reference sequence).

As DNA, the CDR3 is TGTGCCAGCAGCTTCGGACAGGGGCGGCAGCCCCAGCATTTT. Protein product: CASSFGQGRQPQHF. The V gene is TRBV7-8, the J gene TRBJ1-5, with 9 nucleotides matching TRBD1. Germline V CDR1 and CDR2: SGHVS, FQNEAQ. This CDR3 has 14 amino acids. Trimming took 3 bases from V and 7 from J; bases not matched to a gene: 4.

The chain joins TRBV3-1 (or the pseudogene TRBV3-2) to TRBJ2-3; 9 bases are shared with TRBD1. The trim removed 4 bases at V and 4 bases at J, leaving 6 bases unmatched. This CDR3 spans 15 amino acids. CDR1 LGHDT and CDR2 YNNKEL come from the germline V gene (reference sequence). CDR3 sequence (DNA): TGTGCCAGCAGCCTGGGACAGGGTGAAGCAGATACGCAGTATTTT. This sequence encodes CASSLGQGEADTQYF.

This sequence joins TRBV18 and TRBJ2-3; TRBD1 matches at 7 bases. Trimming removed 2 bases from V and 3 bases from J; junction bases left unmatched: 5. CDR1 and CDR2 (germline): KGHSH, LQKENI. CDR3 length: 15 amino acids. The CDR3 sequence is CASSPSTGMTDTQYF. The DNA of the CDR3 is TGTGCCAGCTCACCATCGACAGGGATGACAGATACGCAGTATTTT.

The V and J genes are TRBV5-1 and TRBJ2-3; TRBD1 agrees at 8 bases. The CDR3 spans 14 residues. Germline-derived CDR1 and CDR2 are SGHRS and YFSETQ. J lost 1 base, V lost 6 bases, and 4 bases had no gene match. The CDR3 nucleotides read TGCGCCAGCAACAGGGGGGAGGGCACAGATACGCAGTATTTT. This sequence encodes CASNRGEGTDTQYF.

The rearrangement joins TRBV19 to TRBJ2-4, with a possible D match to TRBD1 (5 bases). Trimming took 3 bases from V and 0 from J, leaving 6 bases between them. Germline loops: CDR1 LNHDA, CDR2 SQIVND (reference sequence). CDR3 length equals 14 residues. In nucleotides, the CDR3 is TGTGCCAGTAGTATGGACATAGCCAAAAACATTCAGTACTTC. Amino acid sequence: CASSMDIAKNIQYF.

The chain carries TRBV27 and TRBJ2-2; TRBD1 might be the D (6 bases). The CDR3 sequence is 17 residues long. The V gene lost 0 bases and the J gene lost 0 bases, with 11 bases spanning the gap. Germline loops: CDR1 MNHEY, CDR2 SMNVEV (reference sequence). The chain's CDR3 is CASSLSWGLSNTGELFF. In nucleotides, the CDR3 is TGTGCCAGCAGTTTATCTTGGGGGCTTTCGAACACCGGGGAGCTGTTTTTT.

This clone is a singleton in its sample. This chain uses TRBV4-2 with TRBJ2-5; 10 positions match TRBD1. Germline CDR1 reads LGHNA; CDR2 reads YNFKEQ. V shed 0 bases, J shed 6 bases, and the junction held 10 bases outside the gene matches. The length of the CDR3 is 17 residues. CDR3 sequence reads: CASSQDLGQGSGKTQYF. CDR3 sequence (DNA): TGTGCCAGCAGCCAAGATCTGGGACAGGGGAGTGGAAAGACCCAGTACTTC.

The rearrangement uses TRBV30 and TRBJ1-1; no clear D. Trimming cost V 1 base and J 8 bases, with 11 bases left between them. The CDR3 has 12 residues. Germline CDR1 reads GTSNPN; CDR2 reads SVGIG (reference sequence). CDR3 region: CAWSDWSEEAFF. The CDR3 DNA reads TGTGCCTGGAGTGACTGGTCCGAAGAAGCTTTCTTT.